This T cell receptor beta chain is drawn from a study of Graves' ophthalmopathy and Graves' hyperthyroidism. Study observations and caveats: Sensitivity reached roughly 70% and specificity about 72% when the model predicted ophthalmopathy progression.

Using RNA transcripts, the TCR beta CDR3 regions were amplified. The first-round RT-PCR employed HTBI primers together with the Qiagen OneStep RT-PCR kit. A multiplex PCR was then performed as the second round. TCRdb re-derived calls from the multiplex PCR reads in MiXCR, one entry per CDR3 protein. The sample contains over a million distinct CDR3 sequences, approximately 35% of which appear only once. Diagnosis used clinical symptoms, serum thyroxine, TRAb, thyroid ultrasound and orbital computed tomography. On this clonotype: Antigen unknown.

V gave up 4 bases and J gave up 7 bases, with 22 bases separating them. The germline gives CDR1 SQVTM, CDR2 ANQGSEA. CDR3 length: 15 residues. The sequencing sample was made of peripheral blood or thyroid tissue (not recorded which). This sequence was found in an adult man with Graves' hyperthyroidism. V gene TRBV29-1 combines with J gene TRBJ1-2; D is uncertain. CDR3 in amino acids: CSVVPDDTISFGYTF. The CDR3 DNA reads as TGCAGCGTTGTCCCGGACGATACCATTTCATTTGGCTACACCTTC.